Listed below are T cell receptor beta chains from one sample, sequenced in a study of PD-1 blockade in classical Hodgkin lymphoma. Produced via immunoSEQ multiplex PCR; TCRdb's table is partial and in-frame only. In the table there are about 93,000 clones, roughly 79% of which are singletons. Sequenced here: peripheral blood mononuclear cells (PBMCs), sampled before the second cycle of nivolumab. The receptors shown here come from a human donor with classical Hodgkin lymphoma. CDR3s include the opening cysteine and the closing phenylalanine or tryptophan. The D gene is left open where the match is weak. The size field is filled for only some rows; it gives once, few, many or a size class.

J: TRBJ1-5
size: .
V: TRBV7-2
D: .
CDR3: CASSLRGSQPQHF
DNA: TGTGCCAGCAGCTTACGGGGTAGCCAGCCCCAGCATTTT

J: TRBJ2-1
size: .
V: TRBV5-1
D: .
CDR3: CASRIGDSYNEQFF
DNA: TGCGCCAGCAGGATTGGCGACTCCTACAATGAGCAGTTCTTC

J: TRBJ1-1
size: .
V: TRBV7-6
D: .
CDR3: CASSLGGPRSTEAFF
DNA: TGTGCCAGCAGCTTGGGGGGACCCCGGTCCACTGAAGCTTTCTTT

J: TRBJ2-5
size: .
V: TRBV7-9
D: .
CDR3: CASSLAAGETQYF
DNA: TGTGCCAGCAGCTTAGCGGCGGGAGAGACCCAGTACTTC

J: TRBJ2-3
size: .
V: TRBV4-2
D: TRBD1
CDR3: CASSQSPGQGATDTQYF
DNA: TGTGCCAGCAGCCAGTCACCGGGACAGGGGGCGACAGATACGCAGTATTTT

J: TRBJ1-5
size: .
V: TRBV7-8
D: .
CDR3: CASSLDNSNQPQHF
DNA: TGTGCCAGCAGCTTAGACAATAGCAATCAGCCCCAGCATTTT

J: TRBJ2-1
size: .
V: TRBV28
D: TRBD2
CDR3: CASSLWAGATGTSGTNEQFF
DNA: TGTGCCAGCAGTTTATGGGCAGGAGCCACAGGGACTAGCGGCACCAATGAGCAGTTCTTC

J: TRBJ2-1
size: .
V: TRBV15
D: TRBD2
CDR3: CATSRGGGTRGEQFF
DNA: TGTGCCACCAGCAGAGGAGGTGGGACTAGGGGGGAGCAGTTCTTC

J: TRBJ1-5
size: .
V: TRBV5-6
D: .
CDR3: CASSPRRGNQPQHF
DNA: TGTGCCAGCAGCCCCCGACGGGGTAATCAGCCCCAGCATTTT

J: TRBJ2-2
size: few
V: TRBV4-3
D: .
CDR3: CASSPTGLTNTGELFF
DNA: TGCGCCAGCAGCCCCACCGGGCTTACGAACACCGGGGAGCTGTTTTTT

J: TRBJ2-3
size: .
V: TRBV2
D: TRBD1
CDR3: CASSDPGTGTDTQYF
DNA: TGTGCCAGCAGTGACCCTGGGACAGGGACAGATACGCAGTATTTT

J: TRBJ2-7
size: .
V: TRBV5-4
D: TRBD2
CDR3: CASSLGLAGTYEQYF
DNA: TGTGCCAGCAGCTTGGGGCTAGCGGGGACCTACGAGCAGTACTTC

J: TRBJ1-1
size: .
V: TRBV28
D: .
CDR3: CASSSQGRRTEAFF
DNA: TGTGCCAGCAGTTCACAGGGTCGGCGGACTGAAGCTTTCTTT

J: TRBJ1-2
size: once
V: TRBV5-4
D: .
CDR3: CASSLVGGEEGNGYTF
DNA: TGTGCCAGCAGCTTGGTAGGAGGAGAGGAGGGAAATGGCTACACCTTC

J: TRBJ2-3
size: .
V: TRBV29-1
D: TRBD2
CDR3: CSVGTSGSGGDTQYF
DNA: TGCAGCGTTGGGACTAGCGGGAGTGGAGGGGATACGCAGTATTTT

J: TRBJ2-1
size: .
V: TRBV11-2
D: .
CDR3: CASYHPQPGSYNEQFF
DNA: TGTGCCAGCTATCACCCCCAGCCCGGCTCCTACAATGAGCAGTTCTTC

J: TRBJ2-6
size: .
V: TRBV7-2
D: .
CDR3: CASSLGVSGANVLTF
DNA: TGTGCCAGCAGCTTAGGCGTCTCTGGGGCCAACGTCCTGACTTTC

J: TRBJ2-1
size: once
V: TRBV7-7
D: TRBD2
CDR3: CASSCPWTSGALEQFF
DNA: TGTGCCAGCAGCTGCCCCTGGACTAGCGGGGCGTTAGAGCAGTTCTTC

J: TRBJ2-2
size: few
V: TRBV9
D: .
CDR3: CASSVGATGELFF
DNA: TGTGCCAGCAGCGTCGGTGCAACCGGGGAGCTGTTTTTT

J: TRBJ1-4
size: .
V: TRBV18
D: .
CDR3: CASSPGQTANEKLFF
DNA: TGTGCCAGCTCACCCGGACAGACCGCAAATGAAAAACTGTTTTTT

J: TRBJ1-5
size: once
V: TRBV5-1
D: .
CDR3: CASSPGGTSNQPQHF
DNA: TGCGCCAGCAGCCCGGGGGGGACAAGCAATCAGCCCCAGCATTTT

J: TRBJ2-7
size: .
V: TRBV5-8
D: .
CDR3: CASSLVYGNEQYF
DNA: TGTGCCAGCAGCTTGGTGTATGGGAACGAGCAGTACTTC

J: TRBJ1-5
size: .
V: TRBV2
D: TRBD1
CDR3: CARFTGGAFQPQHF
DNA: TGTGCCAGATTCACAGGGGGCGCCTTTCAGCCCCAGCATTTT

J: TRBJ1-3
size: .
V: TRBV19
D: TRBD1
CDR3: CATRGTGGLDDGNTIYF
DNA: TGTGCCACCCGGGGGACAGGGGGCCTGGATGATGGAAACACCATATATTTT

J: TRBJ2-7
size: .
V: TRBV2
D: .
CDR3: CASSEALGAVEQYF
DNA: TGTGCCAGCAGTGAAGCGCTTGGAGCGGTTGAGCAGTACTTC

J: TRBJ1-1
size: .
V: TRBV29-1
D: TRBD1
CDR3: CSVAGGGVGYTEAFF
DNA: TGCAGCGTAGCAGGGGGGGGAGTGGGGTACACTGAAGCTTTCTTT

J: TRBJ2-5
size: .
V: TRBV19
D: .
CDR3: CASSPLAQETQYF
DNA: TGTGCCAGTAGTCCCCTGGCTCAAGAGACCCAGTACTTC

J: TRBJ2-1
size: few
V: TRBV2
D: .
CDR3: CASSEGRERPFF
DNA: TGTGCCAGCAGTGAAGGACGGGAGAGGCCGTTCTTC

J: TRBJ2-3
size: few
V: TRBV4-1
D: .
CDR3: CASSLVLDETDTQYF
DNA: TGCGCCAGCAGCCTAGTCCTCGACGAGACCGATACGCAGTATTTT

J: TRBJ2-7
size: .
V: TRBV2
D: .
CDR3: CASRDVFGGQNSYEQYF
DNA: TGTGCCAGCAGGGACGTGTTCGGGGGCCAAAACTCCTACGAGCAGTACTTC

J: TRBJ2-7
size: .
V: TRBV5-1
D: TRBD2
CDR3: CASSPRASGRYEQYF
DNA: TGCGCCAGCAGCCCCCGGGCTAGCGGCCGCTACGAGCAGTACTTC

J: TRBJ2-1
size: .
V: TRBV19
D: TRBD2
CDR3: CASSRELAGVRNEQFF
DNA: TGTGCCAGTAGTAGAGAACTAGCGGGAGTTCGGAATGAGCAGTTCTTC

J: TRBJ1-2
size: .
V: TRBV5-1
D: .
CDR3: CASSSLPTGPYGYTF
DNA: TGCGCCAGCAGCTCCCTCCCCACGGGGCCTTATGGCTACACCTTC

J: TRBJ2-7
size: .
V: TRBV6-5
D: .
CDR3: CASSYRRSYEQYF
DNA: TGTGCCAGCAGTTACCGGCGTTCCTACGAGCAGTACTTC

J: TRBJ2-1
size: .
V: TRBV19
D: TRBD2
CDR3: CASSLPPSGVSYNEQFF
DNA: TGTGCCAGTAGTCTCCCCCCGAGCGGGGTCTCCTACAATGAGCAGTTCTTC

J: TRBJ1-1
size: .
V: TRBV27
D: .
CDR3: CASRQVRGGTEAFF
DNA: TGTGCCAGCAGGCAAGTCAGGGGAGGCACTGAAGCTTTCTTT

J: TRBJ2-3
size: few
V: TRBV28
D: TRBD1
CDR3: CASTTQGDTQYF
DNA: TGTGCCAGCACCACACAGGGGGATACGCAGTATTTT

J: TRBJ1-1
size: few
V: TRBV6-5
D: .
CDR3: CASRVSGEVEAFF
DNA: TGTGCCAGCAGAGTGTCGGGGGAAGTTGAAGCTTTCTTT

J: TRBJ1-4
size: .
V: TRBV27
D: .
CDR3: CASRVGGAGRGNEKLFF
DNA: TGTGCCAGCAGGGTTGGAGGGGCAGGGAGAGGTAATGAAAAACTGTTTTTT

J: TRBJ2-5
size: once
V: TRBV7-9
D: .
CDR3: CASSSDTETQYF
DNA: TGTGCCAGCAGCTCCGATACAGAGACCCAGTACTTC

J: TRBJ2-7
size: .
V: TRBV5-1
D: TRBD2
CDR3: CASSGLAGTYEQYF
DNA: TGCGCCAGCAGCGGGCTAGCGGGGACCTACGAGCAGTACTTC

J: TRBJ2-7
size: .
V: TRBV29-1
D: TRBD2
CDR3: CSVGLAGGSEQYF
DNA: TGCAGCGTTGGATTAGCGGGAGGTAGCGAGCAGTACTTC

J: TRBJ1-1
size: once
V: TRBV30
D: .
CDR3: CAWRRGRGTEAFF
DNA: TGTGCCTGGAGACGGGGCAGAGGGACTGAAGCTTTCTTT

J: TRBJ2-3
size: once
V: TRBV19
D: .
CDR3: CASSVRRGRRTDTQYF
DNA: TGTGCCAGTAGCGTCCGGAGGGGGCGGAGGACAGATACGCAGTATTTT

J: TRBJ2-7
size: few
V: TRBV6-5
D: TRBD1
CDR3: CASSYGTGDPEQYF
DNA: TGTGCCAGCAGTTATGGGACAGGGGACCCCGAGCAGTACTTC

J: TRBJ2-2
size: .
V: TRBV19
D: .
CDR3: CASSPQVTGELFF
DNA: TGTGCCAGTAGTCCCCAAGTTACCGGGGAGCTGTTTTTT

J: TRBJ2-2
size: few
V: TRBV7-2
D: .
CDR3: CASSLESRQDRAGELFF
DNA: TGTGCCAGCAGCTTAGAATCCCGGCAGGATCGGGCCGGGGAGCTGTTTTTT

J: TRBJ2-2
size: .
V: TRBV18
D: .
CDR3: CASSPYRPSREEKLF
DNA: TGTGCCAGCTCACCATATCGACCCTCTAGGGAAGAGAAACTTTTT

J: TRBJ2-3
size: .
V: TRBV5-4
D: TRBD2
CDR3: CASSPSGSGTDTQYF
DNA: TGTGCCAGCAGCCCCAGCGGGAGTGGTACAGATACGCAGTATTTT

J: TRBJ2-7
size: .
V: TRBV6-6
D: .
CDR3: CASSPLPAGEQYF
DNA: TGTGCCAGCAGCCCCCTTCCAGCGGGCGAGCAGTACTTC

J: TRBJ2-7
size: .
V: TRBV27
D: .
CDR3: CASRPKALQEQYF
DNA: TGTGCCAGCAGGCCCAAGGCGCTACAGGAGCAGTACTTC

J: TRBJ2-1
size: .
V: TRBV7-9
D: .
CDR3: CASSLRSGHEQFF
DNA: TGTGCCAGCAGCTTACGTTCCGGTCATGAGCAGTTCTTC

J: TRBJ1-2
size: .
V: TRBV4-2
D: .
CDR3: CASSQASGAVYGYTF
DNA: TGTGCCAGCAGCCAAGCTTCAGGGGCAGTTTACGGCTACACCTTC